The 31 T cell receptor beta chains in this list originate from one sample, sequenced in a study of T cells in localized non-small cell lung cancer. The table came from immunoSEQ multiplex PCR; TCRdb's copy has only in-frame clones and leaves some out. The sample carries 20,000 or so clones, roughly 83% recorded once. Specimen: peripheral blood, collected before any cancer treatment. All receptors come from a man between 40 and 70 years old with stage I lung adenocarcinoma.

This chain links TRBV29-1 with TRBJ2-7; weak D call: TRBD2 (6 bases). V lost 1 base to trimming and J lost 5 bases, with 9 bases between them. The CDR3 is made up of 12 amino acids. Germline CDR1 and CDR2: SQVTM and ANQGSEA. The CDR3 DNA follows: TGCAGCGTTGAAGCGCGGGACGACGAGCAGTACTTC. It translates to CSVEARDDEQYF.

J is TRBJ2-7 and V is TRBV10-3; tentatively, D is TRBD2 (6 bases). Germline V gene data show CDR1 as ENHRY and CDR2 as SYGVKD. This CDR3 is 16 amino acids long. V lost 2 bases to trimming and J lost 6 bases, with 20 bases between them. The CDR3 DNA is TGTGCCATCAGTGAGGGGGACTGGTCGGGGCCCAGCGAGCAGTACTTC. It encodes CAISEGDWSGPSEQYF.

This clone has a single count. At one end, the junction sequence differs from germline, possibly due to a read error. The chain is built from TRBV7-3 and TRBJ1-4; a weak D match, TRBD1 (5 bases). There are 13 residues in the CDR3. Germline CDR1 reads SGHTA; CDR2 reads FQGTGA. This chain's CDR3 is CATSLGANEKLFF. Here the CDR3 DNA reads TGTGCCACCAGCCTGGGGGCTAATGAAAAACTGTTTTTT.

The chain carries TRBV9 and TRBJ2-2, with 8 nucleotides matching TRBD1. CDR3 length: 14 amino acids. CDR1 SGDLS and CDR2 YYNGEE come from the germline V gene. Trimming cost V 2 bases and J 6 bases; bases outside gene matches: 3. In nucleotides, the CDR3 is TGTGCCAGCAGCGTGGAGACAGGGGCCGGGGAGCTGTTTTTT. It specifies CASSVETGAGELFF.

A single count supports this clone. V is TRBV28 and J is TRBJ1-5, with 9 bases that match TRBD1. The CDR3 is 15 amino acids. Trimming took 3 bases from V and 5 from J; bases not matched to a gene: 5. In germline, CDR1 is MDHEN, CDR2 SYDVKM. The CDR3 here is CASSFVGTGYQPQHF. The CDR3 DNA reads as TGTGCCAGCAGTTTCGTAGGGACAGGGTATCAGCCCCAGCATTTT.

This clone has a handful of counts. The CDR3 bases are TGTGCCAGCAGTAACCCACAGGGATTTGGAAACACCATATATTTT. Translation: CASSNPQGFGNTIYF. This sequence joins TRBV28 and TRBJ1-3; tentatively, D is TRBD1 (6 bases). The CDR3 sequence is 15 residues long. Trimming removed 5 bases from V and 3 bases from J, with 14 bases in between. Germline V lookup: CDR1 MDHEN, CDR2 SYDVKM. Full variable domain (remainder filled in from reference TRBV28 and TRBJ1-3): DVKVTQSSRYLVKRTGEKVFLECVQDMDHENMFWYRQDPGLGLRLIYFSYDVKMKEKGDIPEGYSVSREKKERFSLILESASTNQTSMYLCASSNPQGFGNTIYFGEGSWLTVV.

This clone was seen only a few times. CDR3 sequence: CASSYTGRMDTQYF. The CDR3 bases are TGTGCCAGCAGTTACACGGGACGCATGGATACGCAGTATTTT. V gene TRBV6-5 combines with J gene TRBJ2-3; D may be TRBD1 or TRBD2 (5 bases each). With 2 bases removed from V and 6 bases from J, the gap between germline ends came to 12 bases. Germline values: CDR1 MNHEY, CDR2 SVGAGI. This CDR3 has 14 residues.

This chain joins TRBV27 and TRBJ2-7; 8 bases line up with TRBD2. The CDR3 has 16 amino acids. Germline V gene data show CDR1 as MNHEY and CDR2 as SMNVEV (reference sequence). With 2 bases clipped from V and 0 bases from J, the junction kept 6 bases outside the gene matches. CDR3 DNA: TGTGCCAGCAGTTTAAGCGGCGGGGGGAGCTCCTACGAGCAGTACTTC. Translated: CASSLSGGGSSYEQYF.

The rearrangement joins TRBV7-9 to TRBJ1-1, with no clear D. Trimming stripped 8 bases from V and 1 base from J, with 8 bases between. There are 12 residues in the CDR3. The germline CDR1 and CDR2 sequences are SEHNR and FQNEAQ (reference sequence). CDR3 DNA: TGTGCCAGCGGGGTTCAGAACACTGAAGCTTTCTTT. Its translation: CASGVQNTEAFF. Drawing the rest from reference TRBV7-9 and TRBJ1-1, the complete variable domain is DTGVSQNPRHKITKRGQNVTFRCDPISEHNRLYWYRQTLGQGPEFLTYFQNEAQLEKSRLLSDRFSAERPKGSFSTLEIQRTEQGDSAMYLCASGVQNTEAFFGQGTRLTVV.

The chain couples TRBV5-1 to TRBJ1-2; no reliable D call. Germline V lookup: CDR1 SGHRS, CDR2 YFSETQ. The CDR3 length is 13 residues. Trimming removed 0 bases at V and 2 bases at J, with 5 bases between. The CDR3 DNA sequence: TGCGCCAGCAGCTTGGCCGGGAACTATGGCTACACCTTC. Protein: CASSLAGNYGYTF.

The CDR3 DNA is TGTGCCAGCAGCTCCGCGGGGAGTTCCTATAATTCACCCCTCCACTTT. This translates into CASSSAGSSYNSPLHF. The rearrangement links TRBV28 to TRBJ1-6; D gene ambiguous. The CDR3 runs 16 residues. V dropped 6 bases and J dropped 1 base, with 13 bases sitting between them. Germline values: CDR1 MDHEN, CDR2 SYDVKM.

This chain joins TRBV30 and TRBJ1-2, with D tentatively TRBD1 (6 bases). V gave up 2 bases and J gave up 2 bases, with 12 bases separating them. From germline, CDR1 is GTSNPN and CDR2 SVGIG (reference sequence). The CDR3 loop spans 14 amino acids. CDR3 region: CAWSPEGGNYGYTF. The CDR3 nucleotides read TGTGCCTGGAGTCCGGAAGGGGGAAACTATGGCTACACCTTC.

The chain is built from TRBV6-5 and TRBJ2-7; 10 bases are a match to TRBD2. The CDR3 has 13 residues. Germline values: CDR1 MNHEY, CDR2 SVGAGI. Trimming at V came to 6 bases and at J to 2 bases, leaving 1 base not matched to a gene. Here the CDR3 reads CASSLAGAYEQYF. CDR3 sequence (DNA): TGTGCCAGCAGCCTAGCGGGGGCCTACGAGCAGTACTTC.

This chain joins TRBV6-1 and TRBJ2-4; 9 bases line up with TRBD1. Trimming removed 6 bases from V and 7 bases from J; junction bases left unmatched: 1. CDR1 MNHNS and CDR2 SASEGT come from the germline V gene. CDR3 size: 12 residues. CDR3 sequence reads: CASSGTGNIQYF. Here the CDR3 DNA reads TGTGCCAGCAGCGGGACAGGGAACATTCAGTACTTC.

The genes are TRBV6-6 and TRBJ2-7; D is undetermined. Germline-derived CDR1 and CDR2 are MNHNY and SVGAGI (reference sequence). Trimming took off 5 bases at V and 3 bases at J, with 11 bases between the two ends. This CDR3 contains 13 residues. The chain's CDR3 is CASSENQHYEQYF. CDR3 in DNA: TGTGCCAGCAGTGAGAACCAACACTACGAGCAGTACTTC.

As for this clone: The germline gene is not matched at one end of the junction; a read error may be the cause. The genes are TRBV5-1 and TRBJ2-5; tentatively, D is TRBD2 (5 bases). CDR1 is SGHRS and CDR2 is YFSETQ in the germline V gene. The CDR3 runs to 13 residues. CDR3 in DNA: TGCGCCAGCAGCTTGGTGCCGGGGTTGGGTTCTGACTTC. The encoded protein is CASSLVPGLGSDF.

V usage is TRBV5-1 and J usage is TRBJ2-5, with TRBD1 as a possible D gene (5 bases). Looked up from germline, CDR1 is SGHRS and CDR2 is YFSETQ. The CDR3 is 14 residues long. V gave up 5 bases and J gave up 0 bases, with 11 bases separating them. The CDR3 DNA is TGCGCCAGCAGAGCCAGGGATTACCAAGAGACCCAGTACTTC. This sequence encodes CASRARDYQETQYF.

This chain connects TRBV6-4 to TRBJ2-7, with TRBD2 identical over 10 bases. The CDR3 loop spans 16 amino acids. The junction had 11 bases not matched to a gene; V was cut back by 6 bases and J by 3 bases. Germline V lookup: CDR1 MRHNA, CDR2 SNTAGT. As DNA, the CDR3 is TGTGCCAGCAGGGGATTCAAAGCGGGGGGGCTCTACGAGCAGTACTTC. Translating it yields CASRGFKAGGLYEQYF.

This clone was seen a handful of times. The chain recombines TRBV7-2 with TRBJ2-5; D assignment may be TRBD1 or TRBD2 (6 bases each). V lost 2 bases and J 4 bases, leaving 14 bases between the germline ends. This CDR3 has 15 residues. Per the germline V gene, CDR1 is SGHTA and CDR2 is FQGNSA. Here the CDR3 DNA reads TGTGCCAGCAGCTTAATTCCGGGGGCCGGAGAGACCCAGTACTTC. It specifies CASSLIPGAGETQYF.

The chain couples TRBV5-5 to TRBJ2-3; 11 positions match TRBD1. The germline gives CDR1 SGHKS, CDR2 YYEKEE (reference sequence). Unmatched junction bases numbered 2, after V lost 2 bases and J lost 0 bases. The CDR3 has 16 residues. CDR3: CASSFGQGASTDTQYF. The CDR3 bases are TGTGCCAGCAGCTTTGGACAGGGGGCTAGCACAGATACGCAGTATTTT.

V is TRBV9 and J is TRBJ2-7, with TRBD1 identical over 8 bases. Germline loops: CDR1 SGDLS, CDR2 YYNGEE. The CDR3 is 15 residues long. The V gene end was trimmed by 4 bases and the J gene end by 5 bases; junction bases not matched to a gene: 11. Written as DNA, the CDR3 is TGTGCCAGCAGCCCTCGGACAGGGATGGGCCACGAGCAGTACTTC. Its protein is CASSPRTGMGHEQYF.

The V and J genes are TRBV7-2 and TRBJ2-7, with D unclear. With 5 bases removed from V and 0 bases from J, the gap between germline ends came to 14 bases. Germline-derived CDR1 and CDR2 are SGHTA and FQGNSA. CDR3 length equals 15 residues. The CDR3 spells CASSLYARTSYEQYF. DNA for the CDR3: TGTGCCAGCAGCCTCTATGCCCGAACCTCCTACGAGCAGTACTTC.

Only one count was recorded for this clone. V usage is TRBV7-9 and J usage is TRBJ2-1; D not certain. The CDR3 is 13 amino acids. Between the trimmed V and J ends, which lost 1 base and 2 bases, there was a span of 3 bases. Germline V CDR1 and CDR2: SEHNR, FQNEAQ (reference sequence). In DNA form, the CDR3 reads TGTGCCAGCAGCTTAGTAACCTACAATGAGCAGTTCTTC. Protein: CASSLVTYNEQFF.

The V call is TRBV27, the J call TRBJ2-1; TRBD2 might be the D (5 bases). Germline CDR1 and CDR2: MNHEY and SMNVEV (reference sequence). V was cut by 0 bases and J by 9 bases, with 9 bases left in between. This CDR3 region has 13 residues. The CDR3 sequence is CASSLSRVGEQFF. The CDR3 bases are TGTGCCAGCAGTTTATCGCGGGTTGGTGAGCAGTTCTTC.

A note on this clone: The same CDR3 arises from other DNA sequences in this sample as well. The chain joins TRBV12-5 to TRBJ2-3; D not resolved. CDR1 is LGHNT and CDR2 is FRNRAP in the germline V gene. The CDR3 totals 13 residues. V was shortened by 2 bases and J by 3 bases, with 6 bases between the two germline ends. Here the CDR3 reads CASGLWGTDTQYF. The CDR3 region has the DNA TGTGCTAGTGGTTTGTGGGGAACAGATACGCAGTATTTT.

The gene calls are TRBV27 and TRBJ2-1, with D perhaps assigned TRBD1 or TRBD2 (5 bases each). Germline CDR1 and CDR2: MNHEY and SMNVEV (reference sequence). The CDR3 contains 15 residues. Deletions cut 6 bases from V and 7 bases from J, with 19 bases between. The CDR3 coding sequence is TGTGCCAGCAGCCCGAGGGGTCGTTGGGGGAATGAGCAGTTCTTC. Translating it yields CASSPRGRWGNEQFF.

This clone was counted only a few times. The chain couples TRBV14 to TRBJ2-5, with D maybe TRBD1 (6 bases). V gave up 6 bases and J gave up 9 bases, with 11 bases separating them. CDR1 is SGHDN and CDR2 is FVKESK in the germline V gene. The CDR3 runs to 11 residues. CDR3 loop: CASSREGAQYF. The CDR3 DNA reads TGTGCCAGCAGTCGTGAGGGGGCCCAGTACTTC.

The chain links TRBV27 to TRBJ2-7; no clear D. CDR1 and CDR2 (germline): MNHEY, SMNVEV (reference sequence). Deletions cut 5 bases from V and 0 bases from J, with 11 bases between. The CDR3 runs to 14 residues. CDR3 in amino acids: CASSPTRSSYEQYF. Here the CDR3 DNA reads TGTGCCAGCAGTCCAACAAGGAGCTCCTACGAGCAGTACTTC.

The chain couples TRBV7-9 to TRBJ2-5, with D perhaps matching TRBD1 (6 bases). The CDR3 consists of 16 residues. The V end lost 1 base, the J end lost 4 bases, and 16 bases lay between the germline ends. Looked up from germline, CDR1 is SEHNR and CDR2 is FQNEAQ (reference sequence). CDR3 sequence (DNA): TGTGCCAGCAGCTTAGGAATTCAGGGGCGATTAGAGACCCAGTACTTC. It translates to CASSLGIQGRLETQYF.

The gene calls are TRBV10-3 and TRBJ1-1; weak D call: TRBD1 (6 bases). The CDR3 totals 13 residues. V lost 10 bases and J lost 2, with 14 bases in between. Looked up from germline, CDR1 is ENHRY and CDR2 is SYGVKD. The CDR3 DNA reads TGTGCCACCGGGGGGACACTTAACACTGAAGCTTTCTTT. This encodes CATGGTLNTEAFF.

The chain links TRBV28 to TRBJ1-4; D unclear. V dropped 4 bases and J dropped 5 bases, with 14 bases sitting between them. CDR1 is MDHEN, CDR2 SYDVKM, per germline. The CDR3 contains 15 residues. The DNA for the CDR3 is TGTGCCAGCAGTTACCCATGGGATTTCAATGAAAAACTGTTTTTT. Translating it yields CASSYPWDFNEKLFF.